This TCR beta chain was sequenced in a study of T cell responses to AZD1222 COVID-19 vaccine. Overall study results and limits: Spike was spanned by vaccine-associated CD4 TCRs, with dominance at 160-218 and 743-854. Only a handful of people who got AZD1222 tested seropositive at baseline. Donors were chiefly white British, with a greater number of females, and clonal diversity was perhaps underestimated. Breadth and depth of Spike-specific TCRs rose after two AZD1222 doses.

Repertoires were generated with immunoSEQ multiplex PCR, while TCRdb's copy carries only in-frame clones and drops some. Of 110,000 to 150,000 clones in the sample, 80% to 90% were seen once. On this clone itself: Its antigen remains unidentified.

V dropped 6 bases and J dropped 8; count of bases not matched to a gene: 9. The CDR3 covers 14 residues. The germline gives CDR1 MDHEN, CDR2 SYDVKM. The origin of this receptor is an adult in good health. The source material was peripheral blood, sampled on day 0 of AZD1222 vaccination. V and J are TRBV28 and TRBJ1-4, with 7 bases matching TRBD1. The DNA of the CDR3 is TGTGCCAGCAGAGGTTTCCGGGACAGCGAAAAACTGTTTTTT. Protein sequence: CASRGFRDSEKLFF.